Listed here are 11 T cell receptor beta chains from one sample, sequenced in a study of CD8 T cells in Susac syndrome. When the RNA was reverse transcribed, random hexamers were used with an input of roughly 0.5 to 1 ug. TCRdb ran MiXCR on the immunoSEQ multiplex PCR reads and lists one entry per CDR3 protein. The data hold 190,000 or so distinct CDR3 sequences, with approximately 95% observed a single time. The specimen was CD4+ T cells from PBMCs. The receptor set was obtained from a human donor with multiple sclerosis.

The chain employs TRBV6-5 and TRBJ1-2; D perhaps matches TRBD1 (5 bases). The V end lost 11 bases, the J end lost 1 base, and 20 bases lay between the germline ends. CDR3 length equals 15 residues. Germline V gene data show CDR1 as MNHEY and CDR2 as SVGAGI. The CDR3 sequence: CASLGALGVNYGYTF. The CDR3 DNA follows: TGTGCCTCCCTCGGGGCGCTGGGGGTTAACTATGGCTACACCTTC.

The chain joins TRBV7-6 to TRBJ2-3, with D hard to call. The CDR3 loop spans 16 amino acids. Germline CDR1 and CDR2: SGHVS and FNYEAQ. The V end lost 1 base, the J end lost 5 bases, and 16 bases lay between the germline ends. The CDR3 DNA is TGTGCCAGCAGCTTAGGGCGCCTAGTCCTGCGAGATACGCAGTATTTT. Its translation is CASSLGRLVLRDTQYF.

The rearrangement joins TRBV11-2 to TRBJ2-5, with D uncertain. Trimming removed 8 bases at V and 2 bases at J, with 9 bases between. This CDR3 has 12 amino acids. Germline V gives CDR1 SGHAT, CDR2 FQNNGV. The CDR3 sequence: CASHHQQETQYF. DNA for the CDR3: TGTGCCAGCCACCACCAGCAAGAGACCCAGTACTTC.

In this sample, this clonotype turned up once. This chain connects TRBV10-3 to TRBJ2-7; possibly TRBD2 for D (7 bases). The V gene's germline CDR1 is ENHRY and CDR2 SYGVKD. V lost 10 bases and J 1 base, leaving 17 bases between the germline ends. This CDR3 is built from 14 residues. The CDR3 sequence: CATGRGAASYEQYF. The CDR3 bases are TGTGCCACGGGGAGGGGGGCAGCATCCTACGAGCAGTACTTC.

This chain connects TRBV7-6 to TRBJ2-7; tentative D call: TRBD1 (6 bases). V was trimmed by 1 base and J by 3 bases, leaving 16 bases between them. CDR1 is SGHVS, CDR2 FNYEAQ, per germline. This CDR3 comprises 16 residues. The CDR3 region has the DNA TGTGCCAGCAGCTTAGGACATTGGACAGCTTTCTACGAGCAGTACGTC. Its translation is CASSLGHWTAFYEQYV.

The CDR3 DNA sequence: TGTGCCTGGAGTGAAGGACGCCAAGAGACCCAGTACTTC. Translating gives CAWSEGRQETQYF. The chain links TRBV30 to TRBJ2-5, with D uncertain. The CDR3 sequence is 13 residues long. The V and J ends lost 1 base and 1 base respectively, with 7 bases between them. Germline V gene sequence: CDR1 GTSNPN, CDR2 SVGIG (reference sequence).

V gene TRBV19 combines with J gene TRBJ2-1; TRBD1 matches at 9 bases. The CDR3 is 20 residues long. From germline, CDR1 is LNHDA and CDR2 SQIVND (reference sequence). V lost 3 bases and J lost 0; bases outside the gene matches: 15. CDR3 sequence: CASSIPGQGPYLSSYNEQFF. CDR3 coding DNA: TGTGCCAGTAGTATTCCGGGACAGGGACCCTACCTATCCTCCTACAATGAGCAGTTCTTC.

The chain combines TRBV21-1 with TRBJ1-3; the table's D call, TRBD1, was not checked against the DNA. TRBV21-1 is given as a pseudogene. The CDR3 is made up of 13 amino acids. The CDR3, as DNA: TGTGCCCGTGGGGCAAGGACTGAAAACACCATATATTTT. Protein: CARGARTENTIYF.

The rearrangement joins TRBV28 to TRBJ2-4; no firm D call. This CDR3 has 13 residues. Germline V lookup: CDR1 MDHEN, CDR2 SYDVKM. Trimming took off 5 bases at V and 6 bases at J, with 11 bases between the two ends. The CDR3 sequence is CASSAPHGNIQYF. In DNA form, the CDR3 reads TGTGCCAGCAGTGCCCCCCACGGAAACATTCAGTACTTC.

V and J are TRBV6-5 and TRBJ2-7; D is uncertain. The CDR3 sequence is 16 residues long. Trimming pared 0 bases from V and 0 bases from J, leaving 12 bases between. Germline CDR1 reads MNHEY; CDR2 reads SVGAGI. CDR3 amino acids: CASSYSKTSSSYEQYV. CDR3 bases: TGTGCCAGCAGTTACTCGAAAACTTCTAGCTCCTACGAGCAGTACGTC.

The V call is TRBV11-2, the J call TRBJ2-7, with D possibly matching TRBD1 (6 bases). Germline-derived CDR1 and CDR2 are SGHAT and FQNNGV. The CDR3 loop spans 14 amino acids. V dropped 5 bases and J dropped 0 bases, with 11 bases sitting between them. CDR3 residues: CASSPGQFSYEQYF. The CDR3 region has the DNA TGTGCCAGCAGCCCAGGACAGTTCTCCTACGAGCAGTACTTC.